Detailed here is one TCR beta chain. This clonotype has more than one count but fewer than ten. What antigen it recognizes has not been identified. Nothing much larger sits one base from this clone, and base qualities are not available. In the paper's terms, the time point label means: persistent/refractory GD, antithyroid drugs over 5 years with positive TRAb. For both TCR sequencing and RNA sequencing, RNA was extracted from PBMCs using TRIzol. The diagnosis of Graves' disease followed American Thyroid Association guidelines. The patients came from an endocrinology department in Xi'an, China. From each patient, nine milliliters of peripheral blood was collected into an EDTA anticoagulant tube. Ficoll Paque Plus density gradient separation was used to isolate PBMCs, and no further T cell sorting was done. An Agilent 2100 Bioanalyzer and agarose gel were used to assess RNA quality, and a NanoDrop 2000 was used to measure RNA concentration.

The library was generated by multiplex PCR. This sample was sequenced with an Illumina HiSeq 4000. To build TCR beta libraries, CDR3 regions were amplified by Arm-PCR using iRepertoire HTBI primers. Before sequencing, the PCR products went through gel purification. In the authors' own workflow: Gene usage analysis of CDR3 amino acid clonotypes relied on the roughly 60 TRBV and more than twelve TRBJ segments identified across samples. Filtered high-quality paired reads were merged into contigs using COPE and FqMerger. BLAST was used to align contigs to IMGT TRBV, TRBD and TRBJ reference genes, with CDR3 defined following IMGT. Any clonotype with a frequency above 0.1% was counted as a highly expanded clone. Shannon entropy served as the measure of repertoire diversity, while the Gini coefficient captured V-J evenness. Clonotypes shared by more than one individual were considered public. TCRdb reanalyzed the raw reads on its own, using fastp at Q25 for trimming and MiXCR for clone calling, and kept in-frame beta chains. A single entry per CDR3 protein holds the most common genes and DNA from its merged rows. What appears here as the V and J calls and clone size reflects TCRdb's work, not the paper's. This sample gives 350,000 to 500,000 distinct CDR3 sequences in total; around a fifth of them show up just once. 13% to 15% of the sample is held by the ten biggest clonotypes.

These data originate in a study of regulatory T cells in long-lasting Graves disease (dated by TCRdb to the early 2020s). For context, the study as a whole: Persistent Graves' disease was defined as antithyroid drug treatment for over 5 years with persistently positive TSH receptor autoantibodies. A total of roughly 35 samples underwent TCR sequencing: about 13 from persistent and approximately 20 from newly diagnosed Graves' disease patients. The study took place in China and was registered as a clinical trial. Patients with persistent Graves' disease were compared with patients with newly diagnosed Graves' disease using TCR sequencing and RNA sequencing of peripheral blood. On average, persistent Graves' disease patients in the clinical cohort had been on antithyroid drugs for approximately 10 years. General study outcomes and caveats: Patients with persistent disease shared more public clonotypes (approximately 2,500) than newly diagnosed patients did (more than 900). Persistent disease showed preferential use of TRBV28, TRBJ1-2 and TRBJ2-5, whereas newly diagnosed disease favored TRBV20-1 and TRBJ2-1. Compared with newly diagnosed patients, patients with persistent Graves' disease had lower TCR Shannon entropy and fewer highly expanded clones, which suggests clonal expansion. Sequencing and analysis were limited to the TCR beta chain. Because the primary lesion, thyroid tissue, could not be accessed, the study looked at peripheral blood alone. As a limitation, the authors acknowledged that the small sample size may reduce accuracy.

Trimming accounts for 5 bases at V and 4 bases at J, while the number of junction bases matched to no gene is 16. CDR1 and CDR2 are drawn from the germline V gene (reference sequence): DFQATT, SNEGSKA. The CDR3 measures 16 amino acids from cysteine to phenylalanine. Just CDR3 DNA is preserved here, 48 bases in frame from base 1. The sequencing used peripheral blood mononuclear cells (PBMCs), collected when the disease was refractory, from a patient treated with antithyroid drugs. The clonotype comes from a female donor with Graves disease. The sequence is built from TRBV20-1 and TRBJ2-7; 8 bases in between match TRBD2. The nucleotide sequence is TGCAGTGCTCAAGTCGCAAGGGGACTAGTGTTGTACGAGCAGTACTTC. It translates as CSAQVARGLVLYEQYF.